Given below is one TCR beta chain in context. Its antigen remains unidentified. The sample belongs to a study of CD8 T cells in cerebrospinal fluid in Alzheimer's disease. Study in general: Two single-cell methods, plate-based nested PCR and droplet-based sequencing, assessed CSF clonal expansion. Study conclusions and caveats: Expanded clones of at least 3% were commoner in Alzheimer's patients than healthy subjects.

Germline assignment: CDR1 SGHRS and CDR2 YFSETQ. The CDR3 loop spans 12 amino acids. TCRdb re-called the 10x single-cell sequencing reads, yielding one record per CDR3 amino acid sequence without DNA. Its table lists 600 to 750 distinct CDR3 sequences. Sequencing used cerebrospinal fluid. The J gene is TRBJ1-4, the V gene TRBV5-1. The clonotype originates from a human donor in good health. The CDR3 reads CASRSSNEKLFF.